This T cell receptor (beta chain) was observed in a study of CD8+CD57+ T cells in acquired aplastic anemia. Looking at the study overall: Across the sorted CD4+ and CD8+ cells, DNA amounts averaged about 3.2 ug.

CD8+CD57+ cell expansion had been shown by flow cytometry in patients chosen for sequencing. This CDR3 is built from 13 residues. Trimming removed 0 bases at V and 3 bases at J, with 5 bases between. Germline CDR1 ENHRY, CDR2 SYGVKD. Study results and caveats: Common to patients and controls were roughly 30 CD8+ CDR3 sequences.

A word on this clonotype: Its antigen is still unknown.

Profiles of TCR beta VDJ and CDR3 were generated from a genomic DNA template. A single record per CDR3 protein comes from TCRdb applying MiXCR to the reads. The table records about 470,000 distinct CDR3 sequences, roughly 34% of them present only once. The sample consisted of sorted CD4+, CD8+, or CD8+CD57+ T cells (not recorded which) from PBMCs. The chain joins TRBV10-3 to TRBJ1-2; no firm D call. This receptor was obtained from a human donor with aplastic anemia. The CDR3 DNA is TGTGCCATCAGTGAGTCCCAGGACTATGGCTACACCTTC. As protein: CAISESQDYGYTF.